This entry lists 9 T cell receptor beta chains sequenced from one sample in a study of T cell responses to AZD1222 COVID-19 vaccine. Method: immunoSEQ multiplex PCR; TCRdb's copy keeps in-frame clones and lacks some. The data show some 150,000 clones, around 90% seen once. The specimen comprised peripheral blood, sampled on day 0 of MenACWY control vaccination. The receptor set was obtained from an adult in good health.

The rearrangement uses TRBV27 and TRBJ1-2, with D unresolved. The CDR3 consists of 13 residues. V lost 3 bases and J lost 1, with 6 bases in between. Germline values: CDR1 MNHEY, CDR2 SMNVEV (reference sequence). The CDR3 DNA follows: TGTGCCAGCAGTTTCAGGAGTAACTATGGCTACACCTTC. As protein: CASSFRSNYGYTF.

This clone was detected only a few times. The chain has TRBV14 and TRBJ2-1; TRBD2 might be the D (5 bases). The germline V gene encodes CDR1 SGHDN and CDR2 FVKESK. V was shortened by 4 bases and J by 9 bases, with 13 bases between the two germline ends. CDR3 length: 13 amino acids. The CDR3 reads CASSRGSWGEQFF. Written as DNA, the CDR3 is TGTGCCAGCAGCCGAGGGAGCTGGGGTGAGCAGTTCTTC.

The chain has TRBV7-2 and TRBJ1-2; D perhaps matches TRBD1 (6 bases). V lost 5 bases and J 0 bases, leaving 19 bases between the germline ends. Germline CDR1 and CDR2: SGHTA and FQGNSA. The CDR3 is 17 amino acids. The CDR3 spells CASSPSTGSRANYGYTF. CDR3 nucleotide sequence: TGTGCCAGCAGCCCATCGACAGGCTCCCGAGCTAACTATGGCTACACCTTC.

The V and J genes are TRBV7-9 and TRBJ2-2; D is tentatively TRBD1 or TRBD2 (6 bases each). CDR3 length: 14 residues. V lost 2 bases to trimming and J lost 4 bases, with 8 bases between them. Germline V gives CDR1 SEHNR, CDR2 FQNEAQ (reference sequence). The CDR3 region is CASSLKGGTGELFF. The CDR3 DNA sequence: TGTGCCAGCAGCTTAAAGGGGGGCACCGGGGAGCTGTTTTTT.

The rearrangement uses TRBV5-1 and TRBJ2-1; D may be TRBD1 or TRBD2 (5 bases each). The CDR3 totals 14 residues. Trimming took 0 bases from V and 9 from J, leaving 13 bases between them. Per germline, CDR1 SGHRS and CDR2 YFSETQ. CDR3 loop: CASSLALEGIEQFF. In DNA, the CDR3 is TGCGCCAGCAGCTTGGCCTTAGAGGGGATTGAGCAGTTCTTC.

The V and J genes are TRBV7-3 and TRBJ2-3; D is unclear. CDR3 length equals 14 residues. Deletions cut 5 bases from V and 2 bases from J, with 11 bases between. The germline CDR1 and CDR2 sequences are SGHTA and FQGTGA. The CDR3 region is CASSLRATTDTQYF. CDR3 DNA: TGTGCCAGCAGCCTTCGGGCCACCACAGATACGCAGTATTTT.

The chain carries TRBV12-5 and TRBJ1-1; 7 bases align to TRBD1. Germline trimming cut 7 bases from V and 0 bases from J; bases unmatched to any gene: 5. From germline, CDR1 is LGHNT and CDR2 FRNRAP. CDR3 length: 14 residues. The CDR3 region is CASAPGQMNTEAFF. Written as DNA, the CDR3 is TGTGCTAGTGCCCCGGGACAGATGAACACTGAAGCTTTCTTT.

This clone was seen only a few times. Other DNA variants within this sample encode the same CDR3. The chain links TRBV12-3 or TRBV12-4 to TRBJ1-1; possibly TRBD1 for D (5 bases). The CDR3 is 13 amino acids. V lost 5 bases to trimming and J lost 0 bases, with 7 bases between them. The chain's CDR3 is CASSIRVNTEAFF. The CDR3 nucleotides read TGTGCCAGCAGTATCAGGGTGAACACTGAAGCTTTCTTT.

The count of this clone is one. V usage is TRBV23-1 and J usage is TRBJ2-6; tentatively, D is TRBD2 (6 bases). TRBV23-1 is assigned to the ORF class and has an uncertain function. V lost 0 bases and J lost 0, with 9 bases in between. The CDR3 has 17 amino acids. CDR3 DNA sequence: TGCGCCAGCAGTCAATCATTGGGGGGCTCTGGGGCCAACGTCCTGACTTTC. This translates into CASSQSLGGSGANVLTF.